The rows below give T cell receptor beta chains drawn from one sample of a study of shared clonotypes between healthy human individuals. Data came from immunoSEQ multiplex PCR; TCRdb stores just in-frame clones and leaves some out. Of about 2.4 million clones detected, over 85% appear once; the ten largest clones hold 0.36%. The sample was naive CD4+ T cells from PBMCs. Every receptor here comes from a man aged 18 to 29 in good health. Some clones in this sample may be carry-over from other donors' samples. CDR3s include the opening cysteine and the closing phenylalanine or tryptophan. The D gene is left open where the match is weak. Rows give clone size only sometimes, using once, few, many, or a class for an expanded clone.

>once|TRBV7-9|TRBD2|TRBJ2-7
TGTGCCAGCAGTCTTAGCGGGGCGCCCTCCTACGAGCAGTACTTC
CASSLSGAPSYEQYF
>NA|TRBV9|NA|TRBJ1-5
TGTGCCAGCAGCGCTCACGCCGGGGGGGATCAGCCCCAGCATTTT
CASSAHAGGDQPQHF
>NA|TRBV11-2|NA|TRBJ2-1
TGTGCCAGCAGCTCTACGAACGGAGAGGGGAGCTCCTACAATGAGCAGTTCTTC
CASSSTNGEGSSYNEQFF
>NA|TRBV28|NA|TRBJ1-2
TGTGCCAGCAGTCCCCTGAGGGGGTCCGGCGAAGACTACACCTTC
CASSPLRGSGEDYTF
>NA|TRBV29-1|NA|TRBJ2-7
TGCAGCGCAGCCAGTGGTTCCTACGAGCAGTACTTC
CSAASGSYEQYF
>NA|TRBV6-1|TRBD1|TRBJ2-7
TGTGCCAGCAACAAACCGGGACAGGGGATCTACGAGCAGTACTTC
CASNKPGQGIYEQYF
>NA|TRBV5-5|NA|TRBJ1-2
TGTGCCAGCAGCTTTAGAGGACAAGGGATGGGTAGCTACACCTTC
CASSFRGQGMGSYTF
>NA|TRBV7-9|NA|TRBJ1-2
TGTGCCAGCAGCCCAGACAGATGGGGTGGCTACACCTTC
CASSPDRWGGYTF
>NA|TRBV6-5|NA|TRBJ1-3
TGTGCCGTTCGTAGCGGGTCGGCTGGAAACACCATATATTTT
CAVRSGSAGNTIYF
>NA|TRBV9|NA|TRBJ2-1
TGTGCCAGCAGCGTAGGGGCTCGCAGGAGCTCCTACAATGAGCAGTTCTTC
CASSVGARRSSYNEQFF
>NA|TRBV28|NA|TRBJ2-6
TGTGCCATCCCCGACGGCTCTGGGGCCAACGTCCTGACTTTC
CAIPDGSGANVLTF
>NA|TRBV4-3|NA|TRBJ2-3
TGCGCCAGCAGCCAAGATTTCAGGACGGGGAGCACAGATACGCAGTATTTT
CASSQDFRTGSTDTQYF
>NA|TRBV5-4|NA|TRBJ2-7
TGTGCCAGCAGCTTGGGTCGAAGGAACGAGCAGTACTTC
CASSLGRRNEQYF
>NA|TRBV5-1|TRBD2|TRBJ2-5
TGCGCCAGCAGCATTGGGACTAACCAAGAGACCCAGTACTTC
CASSIGTNQETQYF
>few|TRBV28|NA|TRBJ1-2
TGTGCCAGCAGTGACGCTAACTATGGCTACACCTTC
CASSDANYGYTF
>NA|TRBV19|NA|TRBJ1-1
TGTGCCAGTAGTAGACAGGCCCGGACTGAAGCTTTCTTT
CASSRQARTEAFF
>NA|TRBV28|NA|TRBJ1-5
TGTGCCAGCAGAGCATCCACAGGGAACAATCAGCCCCAGCATTTT
CASRASTGNNQPQHF
>once|TRBV28|NA|TRBJ2-5
TGTGCCAGCAGTACCCCGGGACAAGGGGACGGAGAGACCCAGTACTTC
CASSTPGQGDGETQYF
>NA|TRBV9|TRBD2|TRBJ2-5
TGTGCCAGCAGCACTAGGGGCCTAGCGGAGGAGACCCAGTACTTC
CASSTRGLAEETQYF
>NA|TRBV7-2|TRBD2|TRBJ2-3
TGTGCCAGCAGCCGCGCTGGCGGGAGGCCAGATACGCAGTATTTT
CASSRAGGRPDTQYF
>NA|TRBV5-1|NA|TRBJ2-2
TGCGCCAGCAGCATCGGGACCTCTTACACCGGGGAGCTGTTTTTT
CASSIGTSYTGELFF
>NA|TRBV15|NA|TRBJ2-1
TGTGCCACCAGCAGAGGGGGAAGGGGGAGCGACAATGAGCAGTTCTTC
CATSRGGRGSDNEQFF
>NA|TRBV5-5|TRBD1|TRBJ1-1
TGTGCCAGCAGCTTACACTCAGGGGGCGGGATGAACACTGAAGCTTTCTTT
CASSLHSGGGMNTEAFF
>once|TRBV28|NA|TRBJ1-4
TGTGCCAGCAGTTCCGGACAAGCAACTAATGAAAAACTGTTTTTT
CASSSGQATNEKLFF
>once|TRBV7-2|NA|TRBJ1-1
TGTGCCAGCAGCTTGGAGGCATTCACTGAAGCTTTCTTT
CASSLEAFTEAFF
>NA|TRBV6-5|NA|TRBJ1-1
TGTGCCAGCAGTTACTACCCTAAGGGAACTGAAGCTTTCTTT
CASSYYPKGTEAFF
>NA|TRBV6-5|NA|TRBJ1-1
TGTGCCAGCAGTTTCTCGGGACGGATGAACACTGAAGCTTTCTTT
CASSFSGRMNTEAFF
>NA|TRBV5-6|NA|TRBJ1-4
TGTGCCAGCAGCTTGGGATACGGAGGCGAAAAACTGTTTTTT
CASSLGYGGEKLFF
>NA|TRBV4-2|NA|TRBJ1-4
TGTGCCAGCAGCACACAAGTAGCCGCAACTAATGAAAAACTGTTTTTT
CASSTQVAATNEKLFF
>once|TRBV19|NA|TRBJ1-1
TGTGCCAGTAGTATAGAGCCCTGGACCCTGAACACTGAAGCTTTCTTT
CASSIEPWTLNTEAFF
>NA|TRBV27|NA|TRBJ2-2
TGTGCCAGCAGTTTAGGACAGCGAAAGAACACCGGGGAGCTGTTTTTT
CASSLGQRKNTGELFF
>NA|TRBV27|TRBD2|TRBJ2-5
TGTGCCAGCAGTTTAAGGGGTCTAGCGGGAGCCCAAGAGACCCAGTACTTC
CASSLRGLAGAQETQYF
>NA|TRBV6-6|NA|TRBJ2-7
TGTGCCAGCAGTGACGGGACTTCCTACGAGCAGTACTTC
CASSDGTSYEQYF
>NA|TRBV6-1|NA|TRBJ1-5
TGTGCCAGCAGTGAAGGGGATCCTAGCAATCAGCCCCAGCATTTT
CASSEGDPSNQPQHF
>NA|TRBV18|NA|TRBJ2-7
TGTGCCAGCTCACTGCCGGACAGAACCTACGAGCAGTACTTC
CASSLPDRTYEQYF
>once|TRBV6-5|NA|TRBJ2-1
TGTGCCAGCAGTTACTCGCAGCCTAGAACCTACAATGAGCAGTTCTTC
CASSYSQPRTYNEQFF
>NA|TRBV19|TRBD2|TRBJ2-1
TGTGCCAGTAGTATCCTGCTAGCGGATGAGCAGTTCTTC
CASSILLADEQFF
>NA|TRBV10-3|TRBD1|TRBJ2-5
TGTGCCATCAGTGGCACGACAGGGAGTGTAGAGACCCAGTACTTC
CAISGTTGSVETQYF
>NA|TRBV25-1|NA|TRBJ2-1
TGTGCCAGCAGTGAAGTGGGATCCCTAAGGCCGGAGCAGTTCTTC
CASSEVGSLRPEQFF
>NA|TRBV4-1|NA|TRBJ1-3
TGCGCCAGCAGATCCCTTGGCAGGCGCTCTGGAAACACCATATATTTT
CASRSLGRRSGNTIYF
>NA|TRBV28|NA|TRBJ2-6
TGTGCCAGCAGACCCGAGGGCTCTGGGGCCAACGTCCTGACTTTC
CASRPEGSGANVLTF
>NA|TRBV7-3|NA|TRBJ1-1
TGTGCCAGCAGCTTATATGGGCAGATGAACACTGAAGCTTTCTTT
CASSLYGQMNTEAFF
>NA|TRBV2|NA|TRBJ2-5
TGTGCCAGCAGTGAGTGGCTTCTAGCTAGGGAGACCCAGTACTTC
CASSEWLLARETQYF
>NA|TRBV2|TRBD1|TRBJ1-5
TGTGCCAGCAGTACCGGACAGGGGCTAAATCAGCCCCAGCATTTT
CASSTGQGLNQPQHF
>NA|TRBV30|NA|TRBJ2-7
TGTGCCTGGAGCTTAACGGGACCTATAGGCTACGAGCAGTACTTC
CAWSLTGPIGYEQYF
>NA|TRBV7-8|NA|TRBJ2-2
TGTGCCAGCAGCTCATATGGGACGACCGGGGAGCTGTTTTTT
CASSSYGTTGELFF
>NA|TRBV20-1|NA|TRBJ2-7
TGCAGTGCTAGCACGTCCTACGAGCAGTACTTC
CSASTSYEQYF
>NA|TRBV19|NA|TRBJ1-5
TGTGCCAGTAGTATGTGGGAAAACAATCAGCCCCAGCATTTT
CASSMWENNQPQHF
>NA|TRBV10-1|NA|TRBJ2-1
TGCGCCAGCAGTGAGCGGGGGTTTTGGGTCAATGAGCAGTTCTTC
CASSERGFWVNEQFF
>NA|TRBV5-1|TRBD2|TRBJ2-2
TGCGCCAGCAGCTTGGCCGGGAGGGCCAGCACCGGGGAGCTGTTTTTT
CASSLAGRASTGELFF
>once|TRBV5-1|NA|TRBJ1-3
TGCGCCAGCAGCCCCCAGCCGACTTCGGGGATTCGGAGCTCTGGAAACACCATATATTTT
CASSPQPTSGIRSSGNTIYF
>NA|TRBV6-1|TRBD2|TRBJ2-3
TGTGCCAGCAGTGCCTTACTAGCGGGAGCGGATACGCAGTATTTT
CASSALLAGADTQYF
>NA|TRBV28|NA|TRBJ2-6
TGTGCCAGCAGTCTACTCCTGGGGGGTCCCTCCTCTGGGGCCAACGTCCTGACTTTC
CASSLLLGGPSSGANVLTF